This T cell receptor (beta chain) emerged from a study of T cells in Graves' hyperthyroidism and ophthalmopathy. Broader study findings: Most thyroid clonotypes that were expanded above 0.001 also turned up in blood. The model anticipated ophthalmopathy a median approximately 6.6 months pre-onset.

V lost 6 bases, J lost 8 bases, and 14 bases lay in between. Germline CDR1 reads MNHNS; CDR2 reads SASEGT. The CDR3 is 14 amino acids. This clonotype came up many times. Antigen: not known. Researchers amplified the TCR beta CDR3 regions from RNA transcripts. Carried out on the TCR CDR3, a first-round RT-PCR used the HTBI primer set. TCRdb processed the multiplex PCR reads anew with MiXCR; each CDR3 protein has one entry. The data contain some 550,000 distinct CDR3 sequences, approximately 15% of them singletons. The cohort's ophthalmopathy patients, a group with duration under 3 months, had a Clinical Activity Score of at least 3 and a NOSPECS grade of at least 4.

The receptor was isolated from a woman aged 40 to 50 with Graves' ophthalmopathy. Sample: blood. The rearrangement joins TRBV6-1 to TRBJ1-6, with a possible D match to TRBD1 (5 bases). The chain's CDR3 is CASSLRAGDSPLHF. CDR3 nucleotides: TGTGCCAGCAGCCTCCGGGCGGGGGATTCACCCCTCCACTTT.